This TCR beta chain is drawn from a study of blood T cells in healthy people across ages. Through a sample-barcoded 5' primer and a J-beta primer mix, a second PCR was run for roughly 6 to 12 cycles. TCRdb redid the calling of the 5' RACE reads with MiXCR, one entry per CDR3 protein. There are about 1.1 million distinct CDR3 sequences in the sample; around two fifths occur only once, and around 13% lies in the top ten. Around 10 milliliters of peripheral blood were drawn from each donor. Whole-study findings and limits: More naive CD4+ cells and higher diversity were found in long-lived than in aged donors.

Concerning this clonotype itself: Its antigen is still unknown. The junction departs from the called germline gene at one end, perhaps through a read error.

The germline CDR1 and CDR2 sequences are SEHNR and FQNEAQ (reference sequence). The CDR3 spans 15 residues. This sequence joins TRBV7-9 and TRBJ2-3; 8 bases agree with TRBD1. The origin of this receptor is a young man in good health. Specimen: blood. The DNA for the CDR3 is TGTGCCAGCAGCTTTAGACAGGGGCGGGGAGATGCGCAGTATTTT. It translates to CASSFRQGRGDAQYF.